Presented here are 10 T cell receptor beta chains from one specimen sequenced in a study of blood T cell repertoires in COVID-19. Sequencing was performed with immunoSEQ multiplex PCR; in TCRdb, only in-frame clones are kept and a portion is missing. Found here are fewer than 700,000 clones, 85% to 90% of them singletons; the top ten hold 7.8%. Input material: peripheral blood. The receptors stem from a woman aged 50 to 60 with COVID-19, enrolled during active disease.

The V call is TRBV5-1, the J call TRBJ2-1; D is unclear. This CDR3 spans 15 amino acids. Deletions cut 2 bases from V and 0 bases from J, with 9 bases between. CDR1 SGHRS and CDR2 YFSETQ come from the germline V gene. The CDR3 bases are TGCGCCAGCAGCTTTGGGCAAATCTCCTACAATGAGCAGTTCTTC. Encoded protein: CASSFGQISYNEQFF.

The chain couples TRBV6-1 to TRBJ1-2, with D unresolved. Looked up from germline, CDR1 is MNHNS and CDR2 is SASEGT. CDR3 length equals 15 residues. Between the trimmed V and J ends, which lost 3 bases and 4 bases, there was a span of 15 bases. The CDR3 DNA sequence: TGTGCCAGCAGTGATACAGCCGTTTTAGTCTATGGCTACACCTTC. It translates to CASSDTAVLVYGYTF.

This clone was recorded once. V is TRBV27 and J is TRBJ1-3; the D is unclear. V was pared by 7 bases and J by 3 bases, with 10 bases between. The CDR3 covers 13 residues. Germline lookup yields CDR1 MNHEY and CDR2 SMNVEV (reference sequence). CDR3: CASTAGIGNTIYF. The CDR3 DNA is TGTGCCAGCACAGCGGGGATTGGAAACACCATATATTTT.

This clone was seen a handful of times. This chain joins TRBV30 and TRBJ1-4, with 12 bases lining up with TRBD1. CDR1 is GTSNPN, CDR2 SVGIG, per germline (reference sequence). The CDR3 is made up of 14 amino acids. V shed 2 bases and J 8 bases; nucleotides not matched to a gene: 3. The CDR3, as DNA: TGTGCCTGGAGTTCCGGGACAGGGGGCGAAAAACTGTTTTTT. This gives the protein CAWSSGTGGEKLFF.

The CDR3 sequence is CASSSVRKTQYF. The CDR3, as DNA: TGCGCCAGCAGCTCCGTCAGAAAGACCCAGTACTTC. This sequence joins TRBV5-1 and TRBJ2-5; D is undetermined. The V and J ends lost 3 bases and 6 bases respectively, with 9 bases between them. CDR3 size: 12 residues. Germline V lookup: CDR1 SGHRS, CDR2 YFSETQ.

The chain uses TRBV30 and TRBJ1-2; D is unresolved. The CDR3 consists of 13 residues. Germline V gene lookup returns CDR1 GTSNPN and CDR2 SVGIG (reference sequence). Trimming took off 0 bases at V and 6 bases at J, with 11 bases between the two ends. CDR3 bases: TGTGCCTGGAGTGTACGGCCTCAGGATGGCTACACCTTC. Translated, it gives CAWSVRPQDGYTF.

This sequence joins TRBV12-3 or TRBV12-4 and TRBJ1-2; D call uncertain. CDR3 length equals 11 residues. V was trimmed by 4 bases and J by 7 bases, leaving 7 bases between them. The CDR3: CASSWPRGYTF. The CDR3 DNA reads TGTGCCAGCAGTTGGCCACGTGGCTACACCTTC.

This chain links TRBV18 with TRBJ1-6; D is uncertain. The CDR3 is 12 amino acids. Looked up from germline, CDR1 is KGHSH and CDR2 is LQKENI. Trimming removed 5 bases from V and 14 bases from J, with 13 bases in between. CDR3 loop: CASSSGLAALHF. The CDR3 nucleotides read TGTGCCAGCTCATCCGGTCTGGCGGCCCTCCACTTT. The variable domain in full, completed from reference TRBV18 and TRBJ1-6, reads NAGVMQNPRHLVRRRGQEARLRCSPMKGHSHVYWYRQLPEEGLKFMVYLQKENIIDESGMPKERFSAEFPKEGPSILRIQQVVRGDSAAYFCASSSGLAALHFGNGTRLTVT.

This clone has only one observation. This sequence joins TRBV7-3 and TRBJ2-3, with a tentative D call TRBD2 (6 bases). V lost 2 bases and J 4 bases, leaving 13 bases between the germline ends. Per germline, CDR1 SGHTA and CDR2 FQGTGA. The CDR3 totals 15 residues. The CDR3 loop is CASSLLGGVADTQYF. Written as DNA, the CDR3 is TGTGCCAGCAGCTTACTTGGCGGGGTGGCAGATACGCAGTATTTT. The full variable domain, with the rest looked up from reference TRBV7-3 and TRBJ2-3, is GAGVSQTPSNKVTEKGKYVELRCDPISGHTALYWYRQSLGQGPEFLIYFQGTGAADDSGLPNDRFFAVRPEGSVSTLKIQRTERGDSAVYLCASSLLGGVADTQYFGPGTRLTVL.

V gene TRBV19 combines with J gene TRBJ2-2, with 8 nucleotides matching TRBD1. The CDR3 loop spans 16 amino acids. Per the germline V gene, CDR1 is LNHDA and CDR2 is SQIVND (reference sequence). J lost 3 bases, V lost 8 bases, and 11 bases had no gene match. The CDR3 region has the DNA TGTGCCAGTGGAACAGGGGGGCGGTACGACACCGGGGAGCTGTTTTTT. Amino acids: CASGTGGRYDTGELFF.